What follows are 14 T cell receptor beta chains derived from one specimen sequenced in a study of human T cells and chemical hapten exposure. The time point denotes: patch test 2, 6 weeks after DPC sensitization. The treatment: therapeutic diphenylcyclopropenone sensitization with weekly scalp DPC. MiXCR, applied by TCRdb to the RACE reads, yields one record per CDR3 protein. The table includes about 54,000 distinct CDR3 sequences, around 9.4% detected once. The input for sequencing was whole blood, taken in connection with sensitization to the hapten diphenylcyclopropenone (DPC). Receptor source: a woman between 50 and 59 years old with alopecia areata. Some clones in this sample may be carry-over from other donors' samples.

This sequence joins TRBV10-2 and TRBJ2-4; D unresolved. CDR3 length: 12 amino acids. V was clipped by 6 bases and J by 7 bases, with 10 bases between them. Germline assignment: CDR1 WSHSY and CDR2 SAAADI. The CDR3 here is CASSTSGNIQYF. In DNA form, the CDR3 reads TGCGCCAGCAGCACGAGTGGGAACATTCAGTACTTC.

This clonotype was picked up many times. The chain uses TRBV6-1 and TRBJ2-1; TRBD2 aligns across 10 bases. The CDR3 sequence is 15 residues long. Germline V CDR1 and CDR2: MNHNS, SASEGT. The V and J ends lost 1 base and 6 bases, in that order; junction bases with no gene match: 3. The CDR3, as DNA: TGTGCCAGCAGTGAAGGAACTAGCGGGATCAATGAGCAGTTCTTC. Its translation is CASSEGTSGINEQFF.

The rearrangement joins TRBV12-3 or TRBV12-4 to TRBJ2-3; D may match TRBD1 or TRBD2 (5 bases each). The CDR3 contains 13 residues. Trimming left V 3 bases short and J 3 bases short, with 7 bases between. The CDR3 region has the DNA TGTGCCAGCAGTTTCGAGGGGACAGATACGCAGTATTTT. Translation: CASSFEGTDTQYF.

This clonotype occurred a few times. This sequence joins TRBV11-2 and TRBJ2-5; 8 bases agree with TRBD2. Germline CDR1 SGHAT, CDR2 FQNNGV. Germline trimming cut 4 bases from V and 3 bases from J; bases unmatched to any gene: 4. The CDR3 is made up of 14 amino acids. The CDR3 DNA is TGTGCCAGCAGCTCTGGACTAGCTAAAGAGACCCAGTACTTC. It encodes CASSSGLAKETQYF.

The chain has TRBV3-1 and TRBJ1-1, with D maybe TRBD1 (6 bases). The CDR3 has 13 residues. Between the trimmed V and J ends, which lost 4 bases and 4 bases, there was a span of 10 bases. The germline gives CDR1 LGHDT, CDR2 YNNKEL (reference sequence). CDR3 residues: CASSRNRATEAFF. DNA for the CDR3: TGTGCCAGCAGCCGCAACAGGGCCACTGAAGCTTTCTTT.

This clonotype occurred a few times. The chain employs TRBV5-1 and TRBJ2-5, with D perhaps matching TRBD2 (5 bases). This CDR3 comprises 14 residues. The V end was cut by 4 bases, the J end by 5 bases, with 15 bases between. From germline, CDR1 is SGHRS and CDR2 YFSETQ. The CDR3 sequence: CASSTIGVQETQYF. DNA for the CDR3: TGCGCCAGCAGCACCATCGGGGTGCAGGAGACCCAGTACTTC.

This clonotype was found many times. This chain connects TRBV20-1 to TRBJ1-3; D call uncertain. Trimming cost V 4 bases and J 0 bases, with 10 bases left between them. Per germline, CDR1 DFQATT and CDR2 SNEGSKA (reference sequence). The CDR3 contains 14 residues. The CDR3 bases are TGCAGTGCTAACGACGGAAACTCTGGAAACACCATATATTTT. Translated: CSANDGNSGNTIYF.

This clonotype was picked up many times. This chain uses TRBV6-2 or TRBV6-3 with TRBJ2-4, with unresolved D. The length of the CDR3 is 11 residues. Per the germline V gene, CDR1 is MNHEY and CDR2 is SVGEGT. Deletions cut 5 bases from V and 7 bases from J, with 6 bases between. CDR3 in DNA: TGTGCCAGCAGTCTCAGGAACATTCAGTACTTC. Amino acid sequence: CASSLRNIQYF.

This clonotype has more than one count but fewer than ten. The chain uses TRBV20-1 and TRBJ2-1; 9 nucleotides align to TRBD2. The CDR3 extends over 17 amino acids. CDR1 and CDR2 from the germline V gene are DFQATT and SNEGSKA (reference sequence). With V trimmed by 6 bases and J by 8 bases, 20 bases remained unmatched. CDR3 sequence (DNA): TGCAGTGCACCGAAGAACGTTGGGGGACTAGCCCTTGATGAGCAGTTCTTC. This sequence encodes CSAPKNVGGLALDEQFF.

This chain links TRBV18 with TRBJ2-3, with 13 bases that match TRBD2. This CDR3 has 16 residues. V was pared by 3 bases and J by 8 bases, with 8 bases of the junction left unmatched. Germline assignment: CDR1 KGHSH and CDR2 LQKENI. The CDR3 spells CASSPRTSGGAATQYF. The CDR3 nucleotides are TGTGCCAGCTCACCGCGTACTAGCGGGGGGGCCGCTACGCAGTATTTT.

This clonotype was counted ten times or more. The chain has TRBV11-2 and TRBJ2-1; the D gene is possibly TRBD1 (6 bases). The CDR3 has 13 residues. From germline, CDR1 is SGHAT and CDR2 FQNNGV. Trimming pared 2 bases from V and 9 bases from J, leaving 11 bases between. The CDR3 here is CASSLRDNPEQFF. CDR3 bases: TGTGCCAGCAGCTTACGGGACAACCCTGAGCAGTTCTTC.

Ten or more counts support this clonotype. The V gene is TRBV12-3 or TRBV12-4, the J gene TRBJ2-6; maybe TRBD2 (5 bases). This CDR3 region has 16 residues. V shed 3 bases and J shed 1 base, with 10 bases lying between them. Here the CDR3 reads CASSFYEGSGANVLTF. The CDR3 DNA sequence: TGTGCCAGCAGTTTCTATGAGGGTTCTGGGGCCAACGTCCTGACTTTC.

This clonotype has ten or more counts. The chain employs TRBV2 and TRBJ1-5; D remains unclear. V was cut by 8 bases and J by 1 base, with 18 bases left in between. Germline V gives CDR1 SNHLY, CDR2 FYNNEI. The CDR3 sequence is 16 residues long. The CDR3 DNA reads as TGTGCCAGCCGGGGTCGGGGTTTTCGGAGCAATCAGCCCCAGCATTTT. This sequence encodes CASRGRGFRSNQPQHF.

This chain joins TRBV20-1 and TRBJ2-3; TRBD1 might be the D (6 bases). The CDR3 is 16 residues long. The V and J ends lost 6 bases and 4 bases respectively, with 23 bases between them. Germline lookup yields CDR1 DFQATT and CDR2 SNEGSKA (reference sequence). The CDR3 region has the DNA TGCAGTGCATACCCGTATGGACAGAGCACGGCAGATACGCAGTATTTT. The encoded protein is CSAYPYGQSTADTQYF.